The T cell receptor (beta chain) described here comes from a study of early T cells in non-severe SARS-CoV-2 infection. Whole-study findings and limits: CD4 and private specificities were missed by VDJdb matching, which favored anti-spike CD8 responses.

This CDR3 region has 16 residues. Turning to this clonotype: Its specificity is unknown.

TCRdb fed the 5' RACE reads into MiXCR, producing one record per CDR3 protein. The sample has tens of thousands of distinct CDR3 sequences; 15% are singletons. This chain connects TRBV21-1 to TRBJ2-2; the D segment call TRBD1 is taken from the table without a DNA check. TRBV21-1 is noted as a pseudogene. The receptor was derived from an adult who was a healthcare worker with PCR-confirmed SARS-CoV-2 infection or an uninfected control (not recorded which). Source material: whole blood. The CDR3 DNA is TGTGCCAGCAGGCGGTCGGCGGGGCAGAACACCGGGGAGCTGTTTTTT. Translation: CASRRSAGQNTGELFF.